These 20 T cell receptor beta chains were sequenced from one sample in a study of spatial heterogeneity in lung cancer. Time point of the sample: sample taken at primary tumor resection. In TCRdb, the 5' RACE reads were re-called with MiXCR into one record per CDR3 protein. The table lists roughly 3,200 distinct CDR3 sequences, roughly 3.5% of them singletons. Source: lung tissue, taken at surgery. The receptors shown here come from a human donor with early-stage non-small cell lung cancer.

Concerning this clonotype: A library prepared for alpha chains yielded this beta chain as an off-target read; its size is of little meaning. The chain is built from TRBV6-5 and TRBJ2-3, with 8 nucleotides matching TRBD1. CDR3 length: 15 residues. V shed 9 bases and J 0 bases; nucleotides not matched to a gene: 8. The germline gives CDR1 MNHEY, CDR2 SVGAGI. The CDR3 protein is CARQSTGVSTDTQYF. The CDR3 coding sequence is TGTGCCAGACAATCGACAGGGGTTAGCACAGATACGCAGTATTTT.

This clonotype is deemed large. Found in a library prepared for alpha chains, this beta chain is an off-target read, and its abundance has little meaning. This sequence joins TRBV5-1 and TRBJ2-1, with D perhaps TRBD2 (6 bases). CDR1 is SGHRS, CDR2 YFSETQ, per germline. CDR3 length: 18 amino acids. Trimming left V 2 bases short and J 7 bases short, with 25 bases between. CDR3 in amino acids: CASSFLASERAWGNEQFF. The CDR3 coding sequence is TGCGCCAGCAGCTTTTTGGCTAGCGAGCGGGCGTGGGGGAATGAGCAGTTCTTC.

In its sample, this clonotype was seen many times. This beta chain came through as a stray read in a library set up for alpha chains, and its size says little. The CDR3 DNA is TGTGCCAGCACCCCTTCGGCGGGGGGGGGCCCTGGCCGGGGCTATGGCTACACCTTC. Protein sequence: CASTPSAGGGPGRGYGYTF. The rearrangement joins TRBV5-5 to TRBJ1-2, with D perhaps TRBD1 (6 bases). Trimming removed 6 bases at V and 4 bases at J, with 31 bases between. This CDR3 is built from 19 residues. CDR1 is SGHKS and CDR2 is YYEKEE in the germline V gene (reference sequence).

In this sample, this clonotype is medium-sized (0.01 to 0.1%). Because this beta chain is a stray read in a library intended to capture alpha chains, its abundance should not be given much weight. This rearrangement joins TRBV5-6 to TRBJ1-1; 8 positions agree with TRBD1. CDR3 length: 12 amino acids. Germline lookup yields CDR1 SGHDT and CDR2 YYEEEE. V dropped 4 bases and J dropped 11; count of bases not matched to a gene: 7. The CDR3 coding sequence is TGTGCCAGCAGCCGGACAGGGACGCGGGCTTTCTTT. Amino acid sequence: CASSRTGTRAFF.

This clonotype is categorized as medium-sized (0.01 to 0.1%). Because the library targeted alpha chains, this beta chain is an off-target read whose size means little. J is TRBJ2-5 and V is TRBV28, with D perhaps matching TRBD1 or TRBD2 (6 bases each). The CDR3 consists of 12 residues. Trimming pared 6 bases from V and 5 bases from J, leaving 10 bases between. The germline gives CDR1 MDHEN, CDR2 SYDVKM. In DNA form, the CDR3 reads TGTGCCAGCAGCCCGGGGGCGGAGACCCAGTACTTC. This translates into CASSPGAETQYF. Full variable domain (missing parts from reference TRBV28 and TRBJ2-5): DVKVTQSSRYLVKRTGEKVFLECVQDMDHENMFWYRQDPGLGLRLIYFSYDVKMKEKGDIPEGYSVSREKKERFSLILESASTNQTSMYLCASSPGAETQYFGPGTRLLVL.

Concerning this clonotype itself: The library was designed around alpha chains, so this beta chain is a stray read whose abundance carries little weight. The rearrangement joins TRBV20-1 to TRBJ2-3; D gene ambiguous. The CDR3 loop spans 12 amino acids. Germline CDR1 and CDR2: DFQATT and SNEGSKA (reference sequence). Trimming pared 3 bases from V and 5 bases from J, leaving 9 bases between. CDR3 residues: CSARRALDTQYF. The CDR3 DNA is TGCAGTGCTAGGCGTGCATTAGATACGCAGTATTTT.

This clonotype qualifies as medium-sized. Since it is a stray read in a library aimed at alpha chains, this beta chain has a size that is not meaningful. This chain joins TRBV5-4 and TRBJ1-2, with 12 bases aligning to TRBD1. V gave up 0 bases and J gave up 7 bases; unmatched junction bases: 4. The CDR3 has 15 amino acids. Germline loops: CDR1 SGHNT, CDR2 YYREEE (reference sequence). CDR3 coding DNA: TGTGCCAGCAGCTTGGGGGACAGGGGGCCGCGTGGCTACACCTTC. It is translated as CASSLGDRGPRGYTF. Combining the CDR3 with reference TRBV5-4 and TRBJ1-2 gives the whole variable domain ETGVTQSPTHLIKTRGQQVTLRCSSQSGHNTVSWYQQALGQGPQFIFQYYREEENGRGNFPPRFSGLQFPNYSSELNVNALELDDSALYLCASSLGDRGPRGYTFGSGTRLTVV.

This clonotype was picked up many times. Little can be read into the size of this beta chain, an off-target read in a library designed for alpha chains. The chain links TRBV29-1 to TRBJ1-2; D is uncertain. Germline V gene data show CDR1 as SQVTM and CDR2 as ANQGSEA. This CDR3 has 14 amino acids. The germline V and J ends were trimmed by 3 bases and 4 bases, with 15 bases remaining between them. In DNA, the CDR3 is TGCAGCGTTGACGGGTCCTCGCGGGGCTATGGCTACACCTTC. It encodes CSVDGSSRGYGYTF. The complete variable domain, with remaining parts taken from reference TRBV29-1 and TRBJ1-2, reads SAVISQKPSRDICQRGTSLTIQCQVDSQVTMMFWYRQQPGQSLTLIATANQGSEATYESGFVIDKFPISRPNLTFSTLTVSNMSPEDSSIYLCSVDGSSRGYGYTFGSGTRLTVV.

This clonotype is large (0.1 to 1%) by share. This beta chain turned up in a library designed for alpha chains; as an off-target read, its abundance says little. The rearrangement joins TRBV5-1 to TRBJ2-5; D is unresolved. Germline lookup yields CDR1 SGHRS and CDR2 YFSETQ. V was pared by 1 base and J by 1 base, with 11 bases between. There are 15 residues in the CDR3. Written as DNA, the CDR3 is TGCGCCAGCAGCTTGTCCACGACCAGCCAAGAGACCCAGTACTTC. Its protein product is CASSLSTTSQETQYF.

This clonotype ranks as medium-sized. This beta chain is an off-target read within a library intended for alpha chains, so its frequency means little. The chain employs TRBV2 and TRBJ1-6, with D uncertain. The CDR3 is 16 residues long. CDR1 SNHLY and CDR2 FYNNEI come from the germline V gene. The V and J ends lost 7 bases and 0 bases respectively, with 13 bases between them. The CDR3 sequence: CASKAARFSYNSPLHF. The CDR3 nucleotides read TGTGCCAGCAAGGCCGCCAGGTTCTCCTATAATTCACCCCTCCACTTT.

This clonotype showed up many times. The library was designed around alpha chains, so this beta chain is a stray read whose abundance carries little weight. The J gene is TRBJ2-7, the V gene TRBV7-8; the D is unclear. Germline CDR1 is SGHVS and CDR2 is FQNEAQ. With 4 bases removed from V and 3 bases from J, the gap between germline ends came to 19 bases. The CDR3 sequence is 16 residues long. In DNA form, the CDR3 reads TGTGCCAGCAGCTCTAGGCCGGGTCTATCAGTCTACGAGCAGTACTTC. It yields the protein CASSSRPGLSVYEQYF.

By sample share, this clonotype is medium-sized. A library prepared for alpha chains yielded this beta chain as an off-target read; its size is of little meaning. The J gene is TRBJ2-3, the V gene TRBV4-2; D ambiguous. Trimming left V 2 bases short and J 2 bases short, with 5 bases between. The CDR3 is 13 residues long. In germline, CDR1 is LGHNA, CDR2 YNFKEQ. The CDR3 DNA sequence: TGTGCCAGCAGCCAATGGGACACAGATACGCAGTATTTT. This gives the protein CASSQWDTDTQYF.

By share of the sample, this clonotype is medium-sized. Since the library was made to target alpha chains, this beta chain is a stray read and its abundance is not meaningful. For the CDR3, the DNA is TGTGCCAGCACCCGAAGGGACGGGGGCAGGACTGAAGCTTTCTTT. It encodes CASTRRDGGRTEAFF. The chain uses TRBV27 and TRBJ1-1; possible D gene TRBD1, 6 bases. The CDR3 extends over 15 amino acids. Trimming removed 7 bases from V and 5 bases from J, with 20 bases in between. Germline CDR1 MNHEY, CDR2 SMNVEV (reference sequence).

This clonotype was detected ten times or more. Found in a library prepared for alpha chains, this beta chain is an off-target read, and its abundance has little meaning. CDR3 DNA sequence: TGCAGCGTTGAAGTTACCGGGACAGGGACCTACGAGCAGTACTTC. Its translation: CSVEVTGTGTYEQYF. The chain uses TRBV29-1 and TRBJ2-7; 9 bases agree with TRBD1. The CDR3 sequence is 15 residues long. Germline-derived CDR1 and CDR2 are SQVTM and ANQGSEA. Trimming at V came to 1 base and at J to 2 bases, leaving 6 bases not matched to a gene.

This clonotype counts as medium-sized. Since it is a stray read in a library aimed at alpha chains, this beta chain has a size that is not meaningful. J is TRBJ2-1 and V is TRBV5-6; D call uncertain. The CDR3 sequence is 15 residues long. Germline V gene lookup returns CDR1 SGHDT and CDR2 YYEEEE. The V end was cut by 1 base, the J end by 2 bases, with 10 bases between. The CDR3 DNA reads TGTGCCAGCAGCTTGTCCCCGGCAGCCTACAATGAGCAGTTCTTC. Its protein product is CASSLSPAAYNEQFF.

Within the sample, this clonotype is medium-sized. This beta chain turned up in a library designed for alpha chains; as an off-target read, its abundance says little. The gene calls are TRBV7-9 and TRBJ2-6, with D possibly called TRBD1 or TRBD2 (5 bases each). There are 16 residues in the CDR3. CDR1 and CDR2 (germline): SEHNR, FQNEAQ (reference sequence). Trimming removed 4 bases from V and 4 bases from J, with 14 bases in between. CDR3 protein: CASSSVRGSGANVLTF. In nucleotides, the CDR3 is TGTGCCAGCAGCTCGGTTCGGGGCTCCGGGGCCAACGTCCTGACTTTC.

This clonotype ranks as medium-sized. Because the library targeted alpha chains, this beta chain is an off-target read whose size means little. This chain joins TRBV5-4 and TRBJ2-2; D call uncertain. Germline V gives CDR1 SGHNT, CDR2 YYREEE (reference sequence). This CDR3 has 12 amino acids. Trimming took off 4 bases at V and 7 bases at J, with 8 bases between the two ends. DNA for the CDR3: TGTGCCAGCAGCCTTGAGGTCGGGGAGCTGTTTTTT. Translated, it gives CASSLEVGELFF.

This clonotype was recorded a few times. With the library built for alpha chains, this beta chain is off target and its frequency is not meaningful. This chain links TRBV24-1 with TRBJ1-1, with a possible D match to TRBD1 (6 bases). Germline CDR1 is KGHDR and CDR2 is SFDVKD. V was pared by 2 bases and J by 5 bases, with 11 bases between. This CDR3 is built from 14 residues. The CDR3 loop reads CATSDSGGRTEAFF. In DNA form, the CDR3 reads TGTGCCACCAGTGATTCGGGGGGCCGGACTGAAGCTTTCTTT.

This clonotype has ten or more counts. The library was built for alpha chains, so this beta chain is an off-target read and its size means little. This rearrangement joins TRBV5-4 to TRBJ1-2; a weak D match, TRBD1 (6 bases). CDR1 and CDR2 (germline): SGHNT, YYREEE (reference sequence). The CDR3 runs 12 residues. V gave up 4 bases and J gave up 8 bases, with 12 bases separating them. CDR3 in amino acids: CASSLPTGGYTF. The CDR3 DNA reads TGTGCCAGCAGCCTACCAACAGGGGGCTACACCTTC. Full variable domain (outside the CDR3, taken from reference TRBV5-4 and TRBJ1-2): ETGVTQSPTHLIKTRGQQVTLRCSSQSGHNTVSWYQQALGQGPQFIFQYYREEENGRGNFPPRFSGLQFPNYSSELNVNALELDDSALYLCASSLPTGGYTFGSGTRLTVV.

This clonotype is medium-sized within its sample. The library was designed around alpha chains, so this beta chain is a stray read whose abundance carries little weight. This chain joins TRBV5-1 and TRBJ2-5; D gene ambiguous. Between the trimmed V and J ends, which lost 4 bases and 0 bases, there was a span of 10 bases. Per the germline V gene, CDR1 is SGHRS and CDR2 is YFSETQ. The length of the CDR3 is 14 residues. In nucleotides, the CDR3 is TGCGCCAGCAGCGTAGACCCAAACCAAGAGACCCAGTACTTC. Amino acids: CASSVDPNQETQYF. The full variable domain, with the rest looked up from reference TRBV5-1 and TRBJ2-5, is KAGVTQTPRYLIKTRGQQVTLSCSPISGHRSVSWYQQTPGQGLQFLFEYFSETQRNKGNFPGRFSGRQFSNSRSEMNVSTLELGDSALYLCASSVDPNQETQYFGPGTRLLVL.